The TCR beta chain described here comes from a study of T cell responses to AZD1222 COVID-19 vaccine. Study overall: Analysis merged second doses at about 4 or about 12 weeks. Study-wide points: AZD1222 recipients seropositive at baseline numbered only six.

TCRdb's table, derived via immunoSEQ multiplex PCR, lists solely in-frame clones and lacks some. This sample yields tens of thousands of clones, of which 80% to 90% are seen a single time; approximately 31% belongs to the top ten. In regard to this clone: Its specificity is unknown.

V was clipped by 7 bases and J by 6 bases; unmatched bases: 3. Germline V lookup: CDR1 SQVTM, CDR2 ANQGSEA. The CDR3 loop spans 10 amino acids. The chain combines TRBV29-1 with TRBJ2-7; TRBD1 aligns across 7 bases. The clonotype comes from an adult in good health. Sequenced material: peripheral blood, taken on day 0 of AZD1222 vaccination. CDR3 in amino acids: CSGRDSEQYF. DNA of the CDR3: TGCAGCGGACGGGACAGCGAGCAGTACTTC.